The 12 T cell receptor beta chains reported below all come from one sample, sequenced in a study of T cells in Graves' hyperthyroidism and ophthalmopathy. Regions amplified from RNA transcripts were the TCR beta CDR3 regions. Primed by the HTBI set, a first-round RT-PCR was run on the TCR CDR3. TCRdb redid the calling of the multiplex PCR reads with MiXCR, one entry per CDR3 protein. Here the sample spans some 300,000 distinct CDR3 sequences, around a sixth being singletons. The specimen sequenced was blood. These receptors were taken from a man aged 30 to 45 with Graves' hyperthyroidism.

The table lists this clonotype with many counts. Here the CDR3 DNA reads TGTGCCTGGAGTGTACAGGCCGGCAATGAGCAGTTCTTC. This gives the protein CAWSVQAGNEQFF. This chain links TRBV30 with TRBJ2-1; possible D gene TRBD1, 5 bases. The germline V and J ends were trimmed by 0 bases and 6 bases, with 9 bases remaining between them. Germline assignment: CDR1 GTSNPN and CDR2 SVGIG (reference sequence). The CDR3 is 13 amino acids.

This clonotype is medium-sized in the sample. The rearrangement uses TRBV27 and TRBJ2-1; tentatively, D is TRBD1 (5 bases). This CDR3 comprises 17 residues. Trimming left V 2 bases short and J 0 bases short, with 14 bases between. Per germline, CDR1 MNHEY and CDR2 SMNVEV (reference sequence). The CDR3 DNA reads TGTGCCAGCAGTTTAGCGTCCGCTCAGGGCTCCTACAATGAGCAGTTCTTC. This encodes CASSLASAQGSYNEQFF.

This clonotype was detected ten times or more. The V and J genes are TRBV20-1 and TRBJ1-1; no firm D call. Germline CDR1 and CDR2: DFQATT and SNEGSKA (reference sequence). The CDR3 runs 12 residues. V dropped 0 bases and J dropped 7 bases, with 9 bases sitting between them. The DNA for the CDR3 is TGCAGTGCTAGAGATCCCCTCGGTGAAGCTTTCTTT. Amino acids: CSARDPLGEAFF.

The V gene is TRBV7-8, the J gene TRBJ2-4, with D possibly being TRBD2 (7 bases). This CDR3 region has 16 residues. Germline V gene sequence: CDR1 SGHVS, CDR2 FQNEAQ. V lost 5 bases and J lost 6, with 20 bases in between. CDR3: CASSQGGRAGINIQYF. As DNA, the CDR3 is TGTGCCAGCAGCCAAGGGGGGAGGGCCGGGATAAACATTCAGTACTTC. The full variable domain, in which reference TRBV7-8 and TRBJ2-4 provide the parts outside the CDR3, is GAGVSQSPRYKVAKRGQDVALRCDPISGHVSLFWYQQALGQGPEFLTYFQNEAQLDKSGLPSDRFFAERPEGSVSTLKIQRTQQEDSAVYLCASSQGGRAGINIQYFGAGTRLSVL.

This clonotype was detected ten times or more. The genes are TRBV12-3 or TRBV12-4 and TRBJ2-1; D unresolved. V lost 4 bases, J lost 4 bases, and 14 bases lay in between. This CDR3 region has 15 residues. The CDR3 nucleotides read TGTGCCAGCAGTTCCACTCCGATTACGTACAATGAGCAGTTCTTC. This gives the protein CASSSTPITYNEQFF.

This clonotype was seen repeatedly, ten times or more. This chain uses TRBV29-1 with TRBJ2-5; 11 nucleotides match TRBD2. The CDR3 length is 16 residues. The germline V gene encodes CDR1 SQVTM and CDR2 ANQGSEA. The junction had 9 bases not matched to a gene; V was cut back by 6 bases and J by 0 bases. The CDR3, as DNA: TGCAGCGTCGCGGGACTAGCGGATAAGTACCAAGAGACCCAGTACTTC. This gives the protein CSVAGLADKYQETQYF.

The J gene is TRBJ1-2, the V gene TRBV2; 7 nucleotides line up with TRBD1. Germline CDR1 and CDR2: SNHLY and FYNNEI. With 4 bases clipped from V and 5 bases from J, the junction kept 10 bases outside the gene matches. This CDR3 comprises 15 residues. As DNA, the CDR3 is TGTGCCAGCAGTGTAACCTCCGGGACAGATTATGGCTACACCTTC. Encoded protein: CASSVTSGTDYGYTF.

Comment on this clonotype: The junction departs from the called germline gene at one end, perhaps through a read error. The CDR3 DNA reads as TGCACCAGCAGCTTAGCTAGCGGGACCTACAATGAGCAGTTCTTC. Protein sequence: CTSSLASGTYNEQFF. The V and J genes are TRBV5-1 and TRBJ2-1; 9 bases map to TRBD2. CDR3 length equals 15 residues. Looked up from germline, CDR1 is SGHRS and CDR2 is YFSETQ.

The chain is built from TRBV5-5 and TRBJ2-7; no clear D. Germline loops: CDR1 SGHKS, CDR2 YYEKEE (reference sequence). CDR3 length: 14 residues. V was cut by 1 base and J by 2 bases, with 10 bases left in between. CDR3 loop: CASSLRDWAYEQYF. In DNA, the CDR3 is TGTGCCAGCAGCTTGAGAGACTGGGCCTACGAGCAGTACTTC.

This clonotype was counted at least ten times. The rearrangement links TRBV2 to TRBJ2-7; 7 positions agree with TRBD2. Germline values: CDR1 SNHLY, CDR2 FYNNEI. This CDR3 is built from 14 residues. Losses at the gene ends were 3 bases for V and 2 bases for J; bases not matched to a gene: 4. Here the CDR3 reads CASSDRGVPYEQYF. The CDR3 bases are TGTGCCAGCAGTGATCGGGGGGTACCCTACGAGCAGTACTTC. Complete variable domain (other parts from reference TRBV2 and TRBJ2-7): EPEVTQTPSHQVTQMGQEVILRCVPISNHLYFYWYRQILGQKVEFLVSFYNNEISEKSEIFDDQFSVERPDGSNFTLKIRSTKLEDSAMYFCASSDRGVPYEQYFGPGTRLTVT.

This chain joins TRBV2 and TRBJ1-2; TRBD1 matches 8 bases. Germline assignment: CDR1 SNHLY and CDR2 FYNNEI. The CDR3 extends over 13 amino acids. V gave up 5 bases and J gave up 7 bases; unmatched junction bases: 6. In DNA form, the CDR3 reads TGTGCCAGCAGTCCGCAGGGGACAGGTGGCTACACCTTC. Amino acid sequence: CASSPQGTGGYTF.

This clonotype was detected many times. The chain recombines TRBV20-1 with TRBJ2-1; weak D call: TRBD2 (5 bases). The CDR3 loop spans 14 amino acids. The V gene lost 2 bases and the J gene lost 7 bases, with 15 bases spanning the gap. Per germline, CDR1 DFQATT and CDR2 SNEGSKA (reference sequence). The CDR3 is CSARSGSPENEQFF. The DNA for the CDR3 is TGCAGTGCTAGAAGTGGGAGTCCGGAAAATGAGCAGTTCTTC.